This TCR beta chain was sequenced during a study of long-term antiretroviral therapy in people with HIV (dated by TCRdb to between 2022 and 2023). With respect to the entire study: The earliest samples were collected approximately a decade before the 2015 WHO recommendation for immediate ART, a period when ART was typically delayed until CD4 counts fell. From 30 to 35 adults with confirmed HIV infection, the cohort provided 150 to 200 cryopreserved PBMC samples, gathered serially across a mean of around 6 years (range 1-12). Test extractions of a monoclonal T-cell line alongside approximately 34 polyclonal samples showed no cross-contamination during QIAcube processing. This retrospective serial study examined whether starting ART and sustained HIV suppression were associated with changes in the composition and diversity of the TRB repertoire in peripheral blood. Of the roughly 27 participants with HIV, more than 10 were female.

What the study reported, not specific to this receptor: HIV repertoires had narrower CDR3 length ranges than controls, and the network structure suggested an antigen-experienced repertoire that shifted only slightly toward naive after ART. Limited PBMC availability meant only the TCR beta chain was sequenced, without alpha chain pairing. Because cell numbers in pre-ART samples were limited, unsorted PBMC were profiled instead of sorted CD4+ and CD8+ T cells. Samples dated from about 2003 to 2018, and the ART regimens used may be less effective than current ones. Expanded TRB clones identified before ART initiation dominated the repertoire across all time points, though the dominance fluctuated and decreased in many PLHIV after ART. No data were available on ART adherence, viral resistance or therapy changes, limiting inferences about post-ART repertoire changes. ART initiation was associated with a significant increase in TRB diversity, but diversity stayed significantly below transplant donor controls even after long-term ART.

From a lookup of the germline V gene (reference sequence), CDR1 and CDR2 are SGHKS and YYEKEE. The junction shows trimming of 1 base on V and 5 bases on J, plus 9 bases between the germline ends. The CDR3 has 13 amino acids, counting the end cysteine and phenylalanine. Only the CDR3 DNA stays, 39 bases, in frame from base 1. Of note for this clone: There is no known antigen for this receptor. No quality values exist for individual bases; no much larger clone is one base distant.

The immunoSEQ hsTCRB v3.0 assay was used at survey level resolution to sequence the TRB variable region. The targeted TRB sequencing depth was roughly 40,000-50,000 T-cell genomes per sample. TRB libraries were pooled and sequenced on an Illumina MiSeq using a v3 150-cycle kit. In the authors' own workflow: Analysis of repertoires was carried out in R inside a reproducible Nextflow workflow spanning QC, data transformation and analysis. LymphoSeq2, an R package for exploring AIRR-Seq data, was used to implement custom analyses. A handful of samples yielding fewer than 5000 total TRB sequences were excluded, leaving 188 analyzed HIV repertoires. Among the 180 or so HIV repertoires that were kept, 59 were collected before ART initiation and 120 to 140 were collected after ART initiation. Repertoires were downsampled to 5000 TRB nucleotide sequences, with summary statistics averaged over 100 downsampling iterations. The analysis kept only TRB sequences whose CDR3 regions were at least seven amino acids long. Diversity was assessed using a clonality score derived from Shannon entropy and using the Gini coefficient. Repertoire networks linked the top 5000 CDR3 amino acid sequences whenever two sequences differed by an edit distance of one. GLIPH2 predicted antigen specificity groups and MHC restriction for TRB CDR3 amino acid sequences. CDR3 amino acid sequences were matched against VDJdb and McPAS-TCR to flag known CMV, EBV, HIV or tissue antigen associations. Pre-ART, post-ART and control groups were compared with Wilcoxon signed-rank tests and Holm-Bonferroni correction. TCRdb provides this immuneACCESS table in a form limited to in-frame rearrangements. Some clones are lacking; in checked studies, under half of them reflect an unresolved V gene, and why the rest are absent is not known. V, J and clone size derive from that table, while D and trimming were established from the DNA sequence. The sample table contains 9,500 to 11,000 clones; only one count was recorded for around 80% of them. Roughly 21% of the sample goes to the ten largest clones.

Participants were included only if at least one PBMC sample before ART initiation and at least two post-ART samples were available. Treatment was received in the United States of America by all participants with HIV. Before DNA extraction, cryopreserved samples of about 0.9-10 million PBMC were thawed and then washed. At the time of the earliest PBMC sample for each participant with HIV, ages ranged from roughly 23 to 55 years. Each participant contributed PBMC samples from 1-4 timepoints before ART initiation and 2-8 timepoints after ART initiation, with a median of 7 samples. Serial HIV viral load, CD4+ T-cell count, ART history and demographic data were obtained for every participant. Genomic DNA was extracted from unsorted PBMC with a Qiagen kit on a QIAcube, processed in batches of 12 samples.

The sequence was collected from a man aged 50 or older with HIV. This receptor chain uses TRBV5-5 and TRBJ1-2; possibly the D gene is TRBD1, per 6 matching bases. Sequences were derived from unsorted PBMCs, sampled around 7.5 years after starting antiretroviral therapy. This receptor has the CDR3 CASSLQGFYGYTF. The sequenced DNA is TGTGCCAGCAGCTTGCAGGGGTTTTATGGCTACACCTTC.